This TCR beta chain is from a study of T cell repertoires in cytomegalovirus infection. Turning to the study itself: Evidence of both CMV infection and a matching HLA type came from public TCR beta signatures. Overall study results and limits: The ex vivo response was dominated by HLA-C-restricted CMV-specific TCR beta clonotypes.

V was clipped by 5 bases and J by 3 bases; unmatched bases: 7. Germline V CDR1 and CDR2: SGHVT, SQSDAQ. This CDR3 comprises 15 residues. TCRdb passed the reads through MiXCR, listing each CDR3 protein once. The data hold fewer than 950,000 distinct CDR3 sequences, with over 25% observed a single time. For this clonotype: Antigen: not known.

The chain links TRBV7-4 to TRBJ2-3; 8 bases fit TRBD2. The clonotype comes from a human donor in good health (CMV status not recorded). Some clones in this sample may be carry-over from other donors' samples. The source material was cultured CD8+ T cells from PBMCs, sampled from culture after CMV antigen stimulation. Here the CDR3 reads CASSPPGGETDTQYF. As DNA, the CDR3 is TGTGCCAGCAGCCCTCCCGGGGGGGAAACAGATACGCAGTATTTT.